This TCR beta chain was captured in a study of cytomegalovirus exposure and HLA in healthy donors. This clone has only one observation. No antigen is known for it. The CDR3 spans 13 residues. Looked up from germline, CDR1 is SGHDN and CDR2 is FVKESK. J gave up 14 bases and V 5 bases, and 11 bases lay outside the gene matches. A multiplex PCR was run with 60 Vbeta primers and 13 Jbeta primers. The assay was immunoSEQ multiplex PCR, and TCRdb's table has in-frame clones only and misses some. The table records about 170,000 clones, 79% of them present only once. Findings and caveats of the study: Later on, a genetic analysis was performed. It linked a missense variant in DCLRE1C with V- and J-gene trimming of TCR beta. In a later analysis, 16,951 TCR beta sequences were associated with HLA alleles at 0.05 false discovery rate. In an earlier analysis, about 87% or about 30%: the productive usage of most TCR beta V segments.

The sequencing input was PBMCs. The sequence derives from a woman aged 45-65 years in good health and CMV-seronegative. V usage is TRBV14 and J usage is TRBJ1-4; 7 nucleotides agree with TRBD1. CDR3 amino acids: CASSRLQGEGLFF. The CDR3 bases are TGTGCCAGCAGCAGACTCCAGGGGGAAGGGCTGTTTTTT.